This TCR beta chain was recovered during a study of post-analysis software for immune sequencing data. For the study at large: The cohort encompassed relapsing-remitting, secondary progressive and progressive-relapsing multiple sclerosis disease courses. Study results and limitations: Same-batch preparations were strongly co-clustered by F measure. In patients, TRBV5-6, TRBV5-1 and TRBV20-1 belonged to five or six TRBV segments found more frequently than in controls. A significant reduction in normalized Chao1 diversity was observed in multiple sclerosis patients versus controls.

Regarding this clonotype: The antigen is not known.

Looked up from germline, CDR1 is SQVTM and CDR2 is ANQGSEA. The CDR3 totals 11 residues. The V gene lost 4 bases and the J gene lost 8 bases, with 9 bases spanning the gap. The TCR beta cDNA libraries carried unique molecular identifiers. Input of roughly 1 to 11 million T cells yielded around 460,000 cDNA molecules. TCRdb re-called the PCR reads with MiXCR, one entry per CDR3 protein. The data contain roughly 870,000 distinct CDR3 sequences, about 53% of them singletons. Input material: blood. The source is a girl under 18 with multiple sclerosis. The gene calls are TRBV29-1 and TRBJ2-4; D is ambiguous. CDR3 nucleotide sequence: TGCAGCGTTGGTCAGGTGGACATTCAGTACTTC. Amino acids: CSVGQVDIQYF.